The 5 T cell receptor beta chains below come from one sample, sequenced in a study of blood T cell repertoires in COVID-19. Assay: immunoSEQ multiplex PCR; the TCRdb copy retains only in-frame clones and omits some. This repertoire shows 410,000 or so clones, 70% to 90% found once; its top ten account for 1.5% to 1.9%. The sequenced sample was peripheral blood. The receptor source for this set is a woman aged 40 to 55 with COVID-19, enrolled during active disease.

The chain couples TRBV18 to TRBJ1-5, with D perhaps TRBD1 (5 bases). There are 15 residues in the CDR3. Between the trimmed V and J ends, which lost 6 bases and 0 bases, there was a span of 12 bases. Germline CDR1 and CDR2: KGHSH and LQKENI. CDR3 nucleotides: TGTGCCAGCTCGGAGGGGCCAAATAGCAATCAGCCCCAGCATTTT. Translating gives CASSEGPNSNQPQHF.

The chain combines TRBV9 with TRBJ1-1, with a possible D match to TRBD1 (5 bases). The CDR3 covers 14 residues. Looked up from germline, CDR1 is SGDLS and CDR2 is YYNGEE. The V gene lost 0 bases and the J gene lost 9 bases, with 15 bases spanning the gap. The CDR3 protein is CASSVAPDTEQAFF. DNA of the CDR3: TGTGCCAGCAGCGTAGCTCCGGACACAGAGCAAGCTTTCTTT.

The chain uses TRBV18 and TRBJ1-1; weak D call: TRBD1 (6 bases). The V gene's germline CDR1 is KGHSH and CDR2 LQKENI. V was cut by 4 bases and J by 5 bases, with 11 bases left in between. The CDR3 totals 13 residues. The CDR3 DNA follows: TGTGCCAGCTCACAATCAGGGGCGACTGAAGCTTTCTTT. It specifies CASSQSGATEAFF. Combining the CDR3 with reference TRBV18 and TRBJ1-1 gives the whole variable domain NAGVMQNPRHLVRRRGQEARLRCSPMKGHSHVYWYRQLPEEGLKFMVYLQKENIIDESGMPKERFSAEFPKEGPSILRIQQVVRGDSAAYFCASSQSGATEAFFGQGTRLTVV.

The table lists this clone with a few counts. V usage is TRBV18 and J usage is TRBJ1-6; no clear D gene. The CDR3 runs to 12 residues. The V gene lost 3 bases and the J gene lost 6 bases, with 3 bases spanning the gap. Germline CDR1 KGHSH, CDR2 LQKENI. The CDR3 is CASSPLNSPLHF. The CDR3, as DNA: TGTGCCAGCTCACCCCTTAATTCACCCCTCCACTTT.

This chain connects TRBV28 to TRBJ1-2, with D maybe TRBD1 (5 bases). The CDR3 contains 12 residues. Trimming removed 5 bases at V and 6 bases at J, with 10 bases between. Germline CDR1 and CDR2: MDHEN and SYDVKM. The CDR3 region is CASSRQTDGYTF. In DNA, the CDR3 is TGTGCCAGCAGTCGACAGACAGATGGCTACACCTTC.